This T cell receptor (beta chain) was identified in a study of T cell clonotyping in hematopoietic cell transplantation. Sequencing was performed with immunoSEQ multiplex PCR; in TCRdb, only in-frame clones are kept and a portion is missing. The sample carries fewer than 11,000 clones, about 75% recorded once. The study's findings and limits: Broader posttransplant TCR repertoire diversity was predicted by graft donor and pretransplant recipient Inverse Simpson Index values. At the given depth, recipient repertoires were over 97% de novo clonotypes. Pathologically expanded recipient clonotypes increased progressively from day 30 to day 180 as diversity fell.

A word on this clone: What it binds is not known.

Germline loops: CDR1 SGHDT, CDR2 YYEEEE. V was pared by 1 base and J by 6 bases, with 12 bases between. CDR3 length: 14 residues. Sample: PBMCs, taken 30 days after allogeneic stem cell transplant. The chain is built from TRBV5-6 and TRBJ2-3; D is perhaps TRBD2 (6 bases). This TCR was sampled from a female patient aged 40-49 years who had an allogeneic stem cell transplant from a related donor, so T cells may come from the graft donor. Some clones in this sample may be carry-over from other donors' samples. Here the CDR3 DNA reads TGTGCCAGCAGCTTGAACCCGGGAGTGGATACGCAGTATTTT. Protein sequence: CASSLNPGVDTQYF. Full variable domain (rest looked up from reference TRBV5-6 and TRBJ2-3): DAGVTQSPTHLIKTRGQQVTLRCSPKSGHDTVSWYQQALGQGPQFIFQYYEEEERQRGNFPDRFSGHQFPNYSSELNVNALLLGDSALYLCASSLNPGVDTQYFGPGTRLTVL.